Presented here are 22 T cell receptor beta chains from one specimen sequenced in a study of T cells after posttransplantation cyclophosphamide. TCRdb's table, derived via immunoSEQ multiplex PCR, lists solely in-frame clones and lacks some. This sample carries about 25,000 clones and no singletons, and less than 5.5% goes to the top ten. The sample taken for sequencing was PBMCs. The receptors were sampled from a woman between 45 and 60 years old in good health, CMV-negative, and a related stem cell transplant donor.

This clone has at least ten counts. This rearrangement joins TRBV27 to TRBJ2-1; D may be TRBD2 (5 bases). Germline V gene lookup returns CDR1 MNHEY and CDR2 SMNVEV (reference sequence). The ends were cut back, 7 bases at V and 0 bases at J, with 13 bases in the middle. The CDR3 is 15 residues long. The CDR3 region is CASTEFRGSYNEQFF. The CDR3 region has the DNA TGTGCCAGCACCGAATTCCGGGGCTCCTACAATGAGCAGTTCTTC.

This clone was observed at least ten times. V is TRBV7-3 and J is TRBJ2-7, with a tentative D call TRBD2 (5 bases). The germline V gene has CDR1 SGHTA and CDR2 FQGTGA. This CDR3 is 14 amino acids long. Trimming removed 2 bases at V and 3 bases at J, with 11 bases between. The CDR3 loop is CASSLLGGHYEQYF. In DNA form, the CDR3 reads TGTGCCAGCAGCTTACTCGGCGGGCACTACGAGCAGTACTTC. Full variable domain (missing parts from reference TRBV7-3 and TRBJ2-7): GAGVSQTPSNKVTEKGKYVELRCDPISGHTALYWYRQSLGQGPEFLIYFQGTGAADDSGLPNDRFFAVRPEGSVSTLKIQRTERGDSAVYLCASSLLGGHYEQYFGPGTRLTVT.

This clone was counted at least ten times. J is TRBJ1-5 and V is TRBV1; the DNA was not compared with TRBD1, the D call given in the table. TRBV1 is annotated as a pseudogene. The CDR3 length is 20 residues. The DNA of the CDR3 is TGCACCAGCAGCCAAGAGTTTGAGACAGGGGGGACCTATAGCAATCAGCCCCAGCATTTT. Translating it yields CTSSQEFETGGTYSNQPQHF.

This clone was seen many times. The chain has TRBV27 and TRBJ2-2; 10 nucleotides align to TRBD2. The CDR3 runs to 17 residues. Germline assignment: CDR1 MNHEY and CDR2 SMNVEV (reference sequence). V trimming: 5 bases; J trimming: 5 bases; junction bases outside the gene matches: 11. CDR3 sequence reads: CASSSLAGDWATGELFF. The CDR3 bases are TGTGCCAGCAGTAGCCTAGCGGGAGACTGGGCAACCGGGGAGCTGTTTTTT.

This clone was recorded at least ten times. The V gene is TRBV15, the J gene TRBJ1-4, with D possibly TRBD1 on 6 matching bases. V lost 3 bases and J lost 7, with 12 bases in between. Germline CDR1 is LNHNV and CDR2 is YYDKDF (reference sequence). This CDR3 is built from 14 residues. CDR3 in amino acids: CATSRIRGVEKLFF. The CDR3 DNA is TGTGCCACCAGCAGGATCAGGGGCGTTGAAAAACTGTTTTTT.

This clone was counted ten times or more. V and J are TRBV13 and TRBJ2-5; D remains unclear. Trimming shortened V by 4 bases and J by 5 bases, and 11 bases separated the two germline ends. The CDR3 totals 13 residues. Germline V gene sequence: CDR1 PRHDT, CDR2 FYEKMQ (reference sequence). The CDR3 DNA sequence: TGTGCCAGCAGCTCCCGGGTTCAGGAGACCCAGTACTTC. The encoded protein is CASSSRVQETQYF.

Many counts were recorded for this clone. This chain uses TRBV6-1 with TRBJ2-1; 7 positions agree with TRBD2. The V gene end was trimmed by 4 bases and the J gene end by 5 bases; junction bases not matched to a gene: 11. This CDR3 region has 16 residues. CDR1 MNHNS and CDR2 SASEGT come from the germline V gene. This chain's CDR3 is CASSGTRANVHNEQFF. CDR3 bases: TGTGCCAGCAGTGGGACTAGGGCCAACGTACACAATGAGCAGTTCTTC.

This clone was observed a few times. At one boundary the junction diverges from the germline segment, which might be a read error. This rearrangement joins TRBV28 to TRBJ2-3, with 7 positions matching TRBD2. This CDR3 has 15 amino acids. CDR1 MDHEN and CDR2 SYDVKM come from the germline V gene. The CDR3 is CASSLTGLSTDAQYF. CDR3 in DNA: TGTGCCAGCAGTTTAACGGGACTAAGCACAGATGCGCAGTATTTT. The variable domain in full, completed from reference TRBV28 and TRBJ2-3, reads DVKVTQSSRYLVKRTGEKVFLECVQDMDHENMFWYRQDPGLGLRLIYFSYDVKMKEKGDIPEGYSVSREKKERFSLILESASTNQTSMYLCASSLTGLSTDAQYFGPGTRLTVL.

This clone was seen repeatedly, ten times or more. The chain combines TRBV5-1 with TRBJ1-3, with no clear D. The CDR3 is 15 amino acids. V lost 1 base to trimming and J lost 0 bases, with 8 bases between them. Germline assignment: CDR1 SGHRS and CDR2 YFSETQ. CDR3 nucleotides: TGCGCCAGCAGCTTGACCTTCAGCTCTGGAAACACCATATATTTT. Protein: CASSLTFSSGNTIYF.

There are many counts of this clone. The J gene is TRBJ1-4, the V gene TRBV25-1, with 9 bases that match TRBD1. With V trimmed by 2 bases and J by 4 bases, 8 bases remained unmatched. Germline lookup yields CDR1 MGHDK and CDR2 SYGVNS. The CDR3 spans 17 residues. The CDR3 loop reads CASSEVLLTGGNEKLFF. In DNA, the CDR3 is TGTGCCAGCAGTGAAGTCCTCTTGACAGGGGGTAATGAAAAACTGTTTTTT.

This clone was recorded at least ten times. The V call is TRBV27, the J call TRBJ1-1; 7 nucleotides line up with TRBD1. V dropped 2 bases and J dropped 9; count of bases not matched to a gene: 6. CDR1 and CDR2 (germline): MNHEY, SMNVEV (reference sequence). There are 13 residues in the CDR3. CDR3 in amino acids: CASSLRGQAQAFF. Here the CDR3 DNA reads TGTGCCAGCAGTTTACGAGGACAGGCCCAAGCTTTCTTT.

This clone was observed a few times. V and J are TRBV6-6 and TRBJ2-7; 8 bases fit TRBD1. V was clipped by 5 bases and J by 6 bases; unmatched bases: 6. Germline lookup yields CDR1 MNHNY and CDR2 SVGAGI (reference sequence). The CDR3 is made up of 13 amino acids. The CDR3 nucleotides are TGTGCCAGCAGTCCCGGACAGGGCGGCGAGCAGTACTTC. Its translation is CASSPGQGGEQYF.

This clone was counted many times. The chain is built from TRBV19 and TRBJ2-3; the match to TRBD2 covers 7 bases. The CDR3 totals 14 residues. Germline V gene lookup returns CDR1 LNHDA and CDR2 SQIVND (reference sequence). J lost 4 bases, V lost 3 bases, and 4 bases had no gene match. The CDR3: CASSMAGVADTQYF. Here the CDR3 DNA reads TGTGCCAGTAGTATGGCGGGAGTGGCAGATACGCAGTATTTT.

This clone was seen ten or more times. V is TRBV27 and J is TRBJ2-6, with no clear D. The CDR3 has 15 amino acids. The ends were cut back, 2 bases at V and 0 bases at J, with 5 bases in the middle. The germline gives CDR1 MNHEY, CDR2 SMNVEV (reference sequence). CDR3 sequence: CASSLGPSGANVLTF. CDR3 in DNA: TGTGCCAGCAGTTTAGGGCCCTCTGGGGCCAACGTCCTGACTTTC.

This clone has at least ten counts. The chain combines TRBV15 with TRBJ2-2, with TRBD1 as a possible D gene (5 bases). Germline lookup yields CDR1 LNHNV and CDR2 YYDKDF (reference sequence). The CDR3 has 17 amino acids. Trimming took 0 bases from V and 9 from J, leaving 20 bases between them. The CDR3 region is CATSREGAGQHVRELFF. For the CDR3, the DNA is TGTGCCACCAGCAGAGAAGGGGCAGGGCAGCACGTAAGGGAGCTGTTTTTT.

This clone has at least ten counts. The chain couples TRBV28 to TRBJ2-3; 7 bases are shared with TRBD2. Germline lookup yields CDR1 MDHEN and CDR2 SYDVKM. V lost 5 bases, J lost 2 bases, and 7 bases stayed unmatched. The CDR3 is made up of 15 amino acids. CDR3 in DNA: TGTGCCAGCAGTAAGCTAGCGGAGCACACAGATACGCAGTATTTT. Its protein product is CASSKLAEHTDTQYF.

Many counts were recorded for this clone. The chain combines TRBV27 with TRBJ2-1; possibly TRBD2 for D (6 bases). The CDR3 runs 13 residues. Germline CDR1 reads MNHEY; CDR2 reads SMNVEV (reference sequence). The ends were cut back, 6 bases at V and 3 bases at J, with 9 bases in the middle. The CDR3 nucleotides read TGTGCCAGCAGCGGGACTCTCTACAATGAGCAGTTCTTC. Amino acid sequence: CASSGTLYNEQFF.

This clone appeared many times. V gene TRBV5-1 combines with J gene TRBJ1-3; D is possibly TRBD1 (6 bases). The CDR3 runs to 15 residues. CDR1 is SGHRS and CDR2 is YFSETQ in the germline V gene. V lost 0 bases, J lost 2 bases, and 9 bases lay in between. The CDR3 loop reads CASSLVTGPGNTIYF. DNA of the CDR3: TGCGCCAGCAGCTTGGTTACAGGGCCTGGAAACACCATATATTTT.

This clone was counted ten times or more. The V call is TRBV5-1, the J call TRBJ2-3, with a tentative D call TRBD1 (5 bases). The CDR3 is made up of 12 amino acids. Germline CDR1 SGHRS, CDR2 YFSETQ. The germline V and J ends were trimmed by 6 bases and 6 bases, with 11 bases remaining between them. The CDR3 sequence: CASTRDTDTQYF. CDR3 in DNA: TGCGCCAGCACCAGGGATACGGATACGCAGTATTTT.

This clone was seen at least ten times. The V call is TRBV7-9, the J call TRBJ2-1, with TRBD1 as a possible D gene (6 bases). Germline CDR1 is SEHNR and CDR2 is FQNEAQ (reference sequence). The V end lost 2 bases, the J end lost 8 bases, and 19 bases lay between the germline ends. The CDR3 contains 16 residues. The CDR3 protein is CASSLSFQGPGHEQFF. In nucleotides, the CDR3 is TGTGCCAGCAGCTTAAGTTTTCAGGGGCCGGGCCATGAGCAGTTCTTC.

This clone was found many times. This chain joins TRBV15 and TRBJ2-5; 7 nucleotides align to TRBD1. The CDR3 is 16 amino acids. From germline, CDR1 is LNHNV and CDR2 YYDKDF (reference sequence). V was pared by 1 base and J by 6 bases, with 11 bases of the junction left unmatched. CDR3 residues: CATSRVRGGVRKTQYF. The CDR3 DNA reads as TGTGCCACCAGCAGAGTAAGAGGGGGCGTACGAAAGACCCAGTACTTC. Full variable domain (outside the CDR3, taken from reference TRBV15 and TRBJ2-5): DAMVIQNPRYQVTQFGKPVTLSCSQTLNHNVMYWYQQKSSQAPKLLFHYYDKDFNNEADTPDNFQSRRPNTSFCFLDIRSPGLGDTAMYLCATSRVRGGVRKTQYFGPGTRLLVL.

Many counts were recorded for this clone. V gene TRBV12-5 combines with J gene TRBJ1-6; D is undetermined. Between the trimmed V and J ends, which lost 0 bases and 1 base, there was a span of 7 bases. Germline V gene sequence: CDR1 LGHNT, CDR2 FRNRAP. This CDR3 is 16 amino acids long. The CDR3: CASGLVRGSYNSPLHF. In DNA form, the CDR3 reads TGTGCTAGTGGTTTGGTACGAGGGTCCTATAATTCACCCCTCCACTTT.